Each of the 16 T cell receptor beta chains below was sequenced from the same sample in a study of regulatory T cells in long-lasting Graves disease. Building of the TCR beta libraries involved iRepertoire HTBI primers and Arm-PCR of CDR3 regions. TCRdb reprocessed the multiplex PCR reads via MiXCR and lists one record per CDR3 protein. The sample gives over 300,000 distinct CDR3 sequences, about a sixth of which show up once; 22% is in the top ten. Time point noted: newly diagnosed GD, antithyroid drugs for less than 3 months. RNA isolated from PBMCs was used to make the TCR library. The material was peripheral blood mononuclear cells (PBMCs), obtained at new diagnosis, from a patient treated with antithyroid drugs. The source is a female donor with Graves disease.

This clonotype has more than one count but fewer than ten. CDR3 protein: CASSPQVVNQPQHF. The DNA for the CDR3 is TGTGCCAGCAGCCCGCAGGTTGTCAATCAGCCCCAGCATTTT. The chain links TRBV6-2 or TRBV6-3 to TRBJ1-5; D is unclear. Germline lookup yields CDR1 MNHEY and CDR2 SVGEGT. The CDR3 runs to 14 residues. The V end was cut by 6 bases, the J end by 3 bases, with 12 bases between.

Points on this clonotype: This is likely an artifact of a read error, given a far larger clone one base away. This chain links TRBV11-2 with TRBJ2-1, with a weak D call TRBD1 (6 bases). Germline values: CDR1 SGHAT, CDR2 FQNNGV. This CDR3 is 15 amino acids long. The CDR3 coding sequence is TGTGTCAGCAGCTTATTTTACGGAAAGGGGGATGAGCAGTTCTTC. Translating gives CVSSLFYGKGDEQFF.

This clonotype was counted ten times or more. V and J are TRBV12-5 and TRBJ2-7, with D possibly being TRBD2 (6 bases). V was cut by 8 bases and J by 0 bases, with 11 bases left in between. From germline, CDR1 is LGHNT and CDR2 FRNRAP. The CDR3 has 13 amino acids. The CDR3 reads CASLGGNSYEQYF. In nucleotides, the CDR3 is TGTGCTAGTCTGGGAGGCAACTCCTACGAGCAGTACTTC.

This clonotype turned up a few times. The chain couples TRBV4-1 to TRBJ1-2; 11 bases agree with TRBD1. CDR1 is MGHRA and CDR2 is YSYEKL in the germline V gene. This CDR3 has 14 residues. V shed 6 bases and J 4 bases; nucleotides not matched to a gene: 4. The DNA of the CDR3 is TGCGCCAGCAGGGGGACAGGGGGTTCCTATGGCTACACCTTC. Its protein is CASRGTGGSYGYTF.

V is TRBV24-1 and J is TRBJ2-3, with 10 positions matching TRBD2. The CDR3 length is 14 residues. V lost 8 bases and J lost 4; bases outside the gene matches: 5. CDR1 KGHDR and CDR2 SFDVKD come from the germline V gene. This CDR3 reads CATISGRNPDTQYF. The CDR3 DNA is TGTGCCACCATTAGCGGGAGGAATCCAGATACGCAGTATTTT.

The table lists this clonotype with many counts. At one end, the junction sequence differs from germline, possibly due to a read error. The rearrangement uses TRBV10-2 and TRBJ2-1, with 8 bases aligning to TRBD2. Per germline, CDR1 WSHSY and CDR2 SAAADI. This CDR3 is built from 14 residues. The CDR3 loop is CASCELAEGGEQFF. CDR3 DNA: TGCGCCAGCTGTGAACTAGCGGAGGGGGGGGAGCAGTTCTTC.

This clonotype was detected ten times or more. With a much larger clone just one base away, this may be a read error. The CDR3 DNA reads TGCGCCAGCAGCCAAGAGAACACTGAAGCTTTCTTT. This encodes CASSQENTEAFF. This chain connects TRBV4-1 to TRBJ1-1; no clear D. There are 12 residues in the CDR3. Germline lookup yields CDR1 MGHRA and CDR2 YSYEKL. V was pared by 0 bases and J by 1 base, with 0 bases between.

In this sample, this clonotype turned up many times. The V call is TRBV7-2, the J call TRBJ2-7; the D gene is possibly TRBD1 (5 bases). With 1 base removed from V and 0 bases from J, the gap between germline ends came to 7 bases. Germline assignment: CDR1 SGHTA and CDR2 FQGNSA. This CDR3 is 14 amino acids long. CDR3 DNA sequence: TGTGCCAGCAGCTTAGGGGGCCACTCCTACGAGCAGTACTTC. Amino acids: CASSLGGHSYEQYF. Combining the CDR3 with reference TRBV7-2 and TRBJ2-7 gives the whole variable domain GAGVSQSPSNKVTEKGKDVELRCDPISGHTALYWYRQSLGQGLEFLIYFQGNSAPDKSGLPSDRFSAERTGGSVSTLTIQRTQQEDSAVYLCASSLGGHSYEQYFGPGTRLTVT.

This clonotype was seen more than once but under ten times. The chain's CDR3 is CASSGRRVGYTF. In nucleotides, the CDR3 is TGCGCCAGCAGCGGACGACGTGTGGGCTACACCTTC. This chain connects TRBV4-1 to TRBJ1-2, with D unresolved. Germline CDR1 is MGHRA and CDR2 is YSYEKL. The V gene lost 5 bases and the J gene lost 8 bases, with 12 bases spanning the gap. The CDR3 is 12 residues long.

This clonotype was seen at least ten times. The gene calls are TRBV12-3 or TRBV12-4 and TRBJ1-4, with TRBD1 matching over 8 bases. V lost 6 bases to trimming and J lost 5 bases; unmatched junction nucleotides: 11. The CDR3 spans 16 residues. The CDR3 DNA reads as TGTGCCAGCAGCCCAGGCAGCAGGGGGCGGAATGAAAAACTGTTTTTT. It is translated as CASSPGSRGRNEKLFF.

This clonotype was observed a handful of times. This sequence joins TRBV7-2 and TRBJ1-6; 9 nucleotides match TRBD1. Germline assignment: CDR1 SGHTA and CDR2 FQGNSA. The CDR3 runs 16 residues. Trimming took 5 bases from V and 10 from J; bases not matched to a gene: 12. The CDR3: CASSKTGTGPQSPLHF. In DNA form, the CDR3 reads TGTGCCAGCAGCAAAACCGGGACAGGGCCTCAATCACCCCTCCACTTT.

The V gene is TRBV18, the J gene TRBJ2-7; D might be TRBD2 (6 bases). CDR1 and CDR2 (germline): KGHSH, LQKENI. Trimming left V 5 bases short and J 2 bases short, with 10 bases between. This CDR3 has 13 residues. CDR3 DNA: TGTGCCAGCTCAGACCAGCGGGCCTACGAGCAGTACTTC. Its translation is CASSDQRAYEQYF.

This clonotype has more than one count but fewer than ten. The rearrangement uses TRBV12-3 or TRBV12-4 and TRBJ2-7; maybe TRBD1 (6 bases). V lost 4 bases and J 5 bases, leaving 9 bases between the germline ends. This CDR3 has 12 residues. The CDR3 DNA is TGTGCCAGCAGTTGGGGGCGAGACGAGCAGTACTTC. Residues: CASSWGRDEQYF.

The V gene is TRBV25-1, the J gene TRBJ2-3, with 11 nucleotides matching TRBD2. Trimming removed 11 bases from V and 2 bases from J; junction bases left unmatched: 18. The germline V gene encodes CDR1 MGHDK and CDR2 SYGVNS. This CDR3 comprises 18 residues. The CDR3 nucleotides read TGTGCCTCCCTTGCGGGAGCATCACTAGCGGGGGTCACAGATACGCAGTATTTT. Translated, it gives CASLAGASLAGVTDTQYF.

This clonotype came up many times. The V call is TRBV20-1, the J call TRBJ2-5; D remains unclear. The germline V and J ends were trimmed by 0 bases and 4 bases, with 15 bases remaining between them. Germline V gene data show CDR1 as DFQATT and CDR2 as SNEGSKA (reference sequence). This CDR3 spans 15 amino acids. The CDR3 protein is CSARDQSRVLETQYF. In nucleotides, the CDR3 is TGCAGTGCTAGAGATCAGTCTAGGGTCCTAGAGACCCAGTACTTC.

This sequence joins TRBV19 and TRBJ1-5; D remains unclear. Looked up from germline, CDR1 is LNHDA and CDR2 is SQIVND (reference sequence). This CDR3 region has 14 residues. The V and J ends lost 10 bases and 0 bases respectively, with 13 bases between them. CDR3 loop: CATTAFNSNQPQHF. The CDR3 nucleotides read TGTGCCACTACAGCATTCAATAGCAATCAGCCCCAGCATTTT.